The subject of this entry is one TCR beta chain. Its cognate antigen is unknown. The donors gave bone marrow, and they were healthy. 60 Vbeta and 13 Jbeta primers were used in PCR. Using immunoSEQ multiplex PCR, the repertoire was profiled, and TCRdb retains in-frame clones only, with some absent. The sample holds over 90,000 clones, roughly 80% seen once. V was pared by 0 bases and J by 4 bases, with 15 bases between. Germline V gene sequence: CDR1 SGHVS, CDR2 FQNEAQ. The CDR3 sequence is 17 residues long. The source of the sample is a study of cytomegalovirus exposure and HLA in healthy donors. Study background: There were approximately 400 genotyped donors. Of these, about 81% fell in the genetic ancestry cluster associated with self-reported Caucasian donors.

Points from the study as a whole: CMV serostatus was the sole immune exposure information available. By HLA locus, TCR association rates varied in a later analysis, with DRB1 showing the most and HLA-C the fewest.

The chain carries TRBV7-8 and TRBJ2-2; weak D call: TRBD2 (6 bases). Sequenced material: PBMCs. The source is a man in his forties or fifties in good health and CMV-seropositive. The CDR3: CASSLAGLGFGTGELFF. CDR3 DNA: TGTGCCAGCAGCTTAGCGGGACTCGGATTTGGCACCGGGGAGCTGTTTTTT. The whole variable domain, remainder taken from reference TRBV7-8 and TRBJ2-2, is GAGVSQSPRYKVAKRGQDVALRCDPISGHVSLFWYQQALGQGPEFLTYFQNEAQLDKSGLPSDRFFAERPEGSVSTLKIQRTQQEDSAVYLCASSLAGLGFGTGELFFGEGSRLTVL.